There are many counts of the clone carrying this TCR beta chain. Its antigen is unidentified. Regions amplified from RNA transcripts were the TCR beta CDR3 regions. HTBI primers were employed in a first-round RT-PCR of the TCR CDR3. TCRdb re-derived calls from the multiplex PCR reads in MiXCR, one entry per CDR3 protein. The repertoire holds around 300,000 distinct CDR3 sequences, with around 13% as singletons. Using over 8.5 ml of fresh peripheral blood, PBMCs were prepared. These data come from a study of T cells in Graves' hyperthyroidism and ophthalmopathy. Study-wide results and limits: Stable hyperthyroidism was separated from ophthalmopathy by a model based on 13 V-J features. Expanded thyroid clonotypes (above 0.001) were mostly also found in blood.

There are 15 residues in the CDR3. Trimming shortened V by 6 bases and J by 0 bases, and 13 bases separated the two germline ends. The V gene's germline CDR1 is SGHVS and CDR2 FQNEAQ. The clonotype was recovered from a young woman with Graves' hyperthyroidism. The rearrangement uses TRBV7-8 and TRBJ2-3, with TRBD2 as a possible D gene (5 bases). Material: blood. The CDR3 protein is CASSEGGRSTDTQYF. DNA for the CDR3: TGTGCCAGCAGTGAGGGTGGTAGAAGCACAGATACGCAGTATTTT.